This T cell receptor beta chain was retrieved from a study of cytomegalovirus exposure and HLA in healthy donors (dated by TCRdb to the late 2010s). With respect to the entire study: According to a later analysis, the roughly 130 validation repertoires were produced on the same platform as the approximately 690 repertoires of the first cohort. In addition to the first cohort of 666 subjects, a separate validation cohort of around 110 different subjects was used. The study aimed to test whether signatures of past pathogen exposure could be identified by cataloging public T cell receptors. To predict cytomegalovirus infection status, the study combined high-throughput TCR immunosequencing, statistical association of individual TCRs with disease status, and machine learning. Broader findings and caveats from the paper: The authors suggested that the approach could potentially be generalized to other disease states and immunological phenotypes. The classifier was reported to diagnose cytomegalovirus status with high specificity and sensitivity in both the original and validation cohorts. A later analysis lacked HLA typing for the validation cohort, so it scored co-occurrence in that cohort across all 120 repertoires. The study gave a list of roughly 150 TCR beta chains associated with cytomegalovirus. Most TCR sequences were observed very rarely across donors, whereas some public TCRs were present in many individuals. In vitro tests confirmed that a few of the cytomegalovirus-associated TCR beta chains recognize cytomegalovirus antigens. A later analysis found that TCRs clustered in the first cohort also tended to co-occur in the roughly 120 validation repertoires, with 94% of cluster scores above 0.

Library construction relied on the immunoSEQ multiplex PCR assay. Processing in the source paper ran as follows. A statistical classification framework was developed to diagnose cytomegalovirus status using the catalog of TCR beta chain sequences. TCRdb took this table from immuneACCESS and kept in-frame rearrangements with V and J called. Such tables lack part of the clones; where checked against another copy, unresolved V genes explain under half of the gap, and the rest is unexplained. Clone size and V and J calls were adopted from that table, with D and trimming inferred from the DNA. This sample is represented by about 360,000 clones; more than 80% of them were singletons. 0.83% of the sample belongs to the ten largest clones. For this clone: There is no known antigen for this receptor. No base qualities exist here, and no much larger clone lies one base off it.

The CDR3 goes from the cysteine to the phenylalanine over 17 residues. CDR3 DNA only is kept here, 51 bases in frame from base 1. For CDR1 and CDR2, the germline V gene lists SGHRS and YFSETQ. The V end loses 4 bases and the J end loses 4 bases, and a stretch of 20 bases separates them. Separate from the approximately 700-subject first cohort, the validation cohort of around 130 subjects was the group to which the donors belonged. The sequenced sample consisted of PBMCs. The clonotype comes from a woman under 30 in good health and CMV-seronegative. The rearranged segments are TRBV5-1 and TRBJ2-2; a weak D assignment points to TRBD2 (7 bases agree). The DNA sequence is as follows: TGCGCCAGCAGCCGAACTAGCGTCCTAGGGGGCACCGGGGAGCTGTTTTTT. Translation gives CASSRTSVLGGTGELFF.